These 27 T cell receptor beta chains originate from one sample sequenced in a study of Graves' ophthalmopathy and Graves' hyperthyroidism. RNA transcripts were the template, and TCR beta CDR3 regions were amplified from them. Following a first-round RT-PCR that used HTBI primers, a second-round multiplex PCR was carried out. TCRdb itself ran the multiplex PCR reads through MiXCR, one entry per CDR3 protein. The table has about 13,000 distinct CDR3 sequences, roughly 50% seen once. Material: peripheral blood. These receptors came from a woman aged 30 to 39 with Graves' ophthalmopathy.

This chain joins TRBV19 and TRBJ2-6; D not resolved. Germline V gives CDR1 LNHDA, CDR2 SQIVND (reference sequence). The CDR3 covers 13 residues. Trimming cost V 5 bases and J 0 bases, with 2 bases left between them. The DNA of the CDR3 is TGTGCCAGTAGTCACTCTGGGGCCAACGTCCTGACTTTC. This encodes CASSHSGANVLTF.

The rearrangement joins TRBV9 to TRBJ1-1, with a possible D match to TRBD1 (5 bases). Germline V gives CDR1 SGDLS, CDR2 YYNGEE. With 5 bases removed from V and 5 bases from J, the gap between germline ends came to 16 bases. The CDR3 length is 14 residues. The CDR3 DNA reads as TGTGCCAGCAGTTGGGGGGTAGGAGGAACTGAAGCTTTCTTT. Translation gives CASSWGVGGTEAFF.

By share, this clonotype counts as medium-sized. V and J are TRBV20-1 and TRBJ2-3; 9 bases line up with TRBD1. Germline assignment: CDR1 DFQATT and CDR2 SNEGSKA (reference sequence). The CDR3 has 17 amino acids. V gave up 1 base and J gave up 4 bases; unmatched junction bases: 12. The CDR3 nucleotides are TGCAGTGCTAGAGGGTCCGGGACAGGGATTATCGCAGATACGCAGTATTTT. This encodes CSARGSGTGIIADTQYF.

The rearrangement joins TRBV5-4 to TRBJ2-4, with a possible D match to TRBD1 (6 bases). V was cut by 3 bases and J by 0 bases, with 13 bases left in between. The germline gives CDR1 SGHNT, CDR2 YYREEE (reference sequence). The CDR3 covers 16 residues. CDR3 coding DNA: TGTGCCAGCAGCTCCCCCGGGACACTAGCCAAAAACATTCAGTACTTC. It specifies CASSSPGTLAKNIQYF.

This clonotype was recorded only once. This CDR3 reads CSASGQGNQPQHF. DNA of the CDR3: TGCAGTGCTTCGGGACAGGGGAATCAGCCCCAGCATTTT. The rearrangement joins TRBV20-1 to TRBJ1-5; 10 nucleotides agree with TRBD1. From germline, CDR1 is DFQATT and CDR2 SNEGSKA (reference sequence). The CDR3 is 13 residues long. With 5 bases clipped from V and 4 bases from J, the junction kept 2 bases outside the gene matches.

The rearrangement joins TRBV5-4 to TRBJ2-7, with D possibly TRBD1 on 6 matching bases. Per germline, CDR1 SGHNT and CDR2 YYREEE (reference sequence). The CDR3 runs 15 residues. V shed 4 bases and J shed 2 bases, with 16 bases lying between them. CDR3 residues: CASSTEQGRAYEQYF. The DNA for the CDR3 is TGTGCCAGCAGCACAGAACAGGGCAGGGCCTACGAGCAGTACTTC.

This clonotype was detected ten times or more. This chain links TRBV19 with TRBJ2-1; D remains ambiguous. V lost 3 bases and J lost 7, with 4 bases in between. CDR1 and CDR2 (germline): LNHDA, SQIVND (reference sequence). This CDR3 region has 11 residues. CDR3 nucleotides: TGTGCCAGTAGTATTAAAAATGAGCAGTTCTTC. It translates to CASSIKNEQFF.

This clonotype has only a few counts. This rearrangement joins TRBV7-9 to TRBJ2-7; 8 nucleotides line up with TRBD2. The CDR3 spans 15 residues. Germline V gene sequence: CDR1 SEHNR, CDR2 FQNEAQ (reference sequence). With V trimmed by 5 bases and J by 5 bases, 11 bases remained unmatched. The CDR3 DNA sequence: TGTGCCAGCAGCCCAGAGGGACTAGTATACCACGAGCAGTACTTC. This encodes CASSPEGLVYHEQYF. Variable domain in full (rest from reference TRBV7-9 and TRBJ2-7): DTGVSQNPRHKITKRGQNVTFRCDPISEHNRLYWYRQTLGQGPEFLTYFQNEAQLEKSRLLSDRFSAERPKGSFSTLEIQRTEQGDSAMYLCASSPEGLVYHEQYFGPGTRLTVT.

The genes are TRBV2 and TRBJ1-6, with 7 nucleotides matching TRBD1. Germline V gene data show CDR1 as SNHLY and CDR2 as FYNNEI. The CDR3 runs to 14 residues. J gave up 6 bases and V 3 bases, and 2 bases lay outside the gene matches. The CDR3 nucleotides read TGTGCCAGCAGTGAGAGGGGGCGTAATTCACCCCTCCACTTT. Amino acids: CASSERGRNSPLHF.

This clonotype is classed as medium-sized (0.01 to 0.1%). This chain connects TRBV19 to TRBJ2-1, with TRBD2 as a possible D gene (7 bases). The length of the CDR3 is 16 residues. The germline gives CDR1 LNHDA, CDR2 SQIVND (reference sequence). Deletions cut 3 bases from V and 7 bases from J, with 19 bases between. The CDR3 here is CASSIDSGGGLNEQFF. As DNA, the CDR3 is TGTGCCAGTAGTATTGATTCGGGGGGCGGGTTAAATGAGCAGTTCTTC.

This clonotype was counted a single time. V gene TRBV5-1 combines with J gene TRBJ1-1; no reliable D call. V was shortened by 8 bases and J by 4 bases, with 21 bases between the two germline ends. Germline assignment: CDR1 SGHRS and CDR2 YFSETQ. The CDR3 has 15 amino acids. The CDR3 region has the DNA TGCGCCAGTTCGCCGGGTCCCTTAGGTGGCACTGAAGCTTTCTTT. Its translation is CASSPGPLGGTEAFF.

This clonotype was counted only a few times. The chain carries TRBV2 and TRBJ1-2, with 10 nucleotides matching TRBD1. The germline CDR1 and CDR2 sequences are SNHLY and FYNNEI. V was clipped by 4 bases and J by 7 bases; unmatched bases: 3. The CDR3 totals 13 residues. The CDR3 sequence is CASSGQGAGGYTF. The CDR3 DNA follows: TGTGCCAGCAGTGGACAGGGGGCCGGTGGCTACACCTTC.

There are a few counts of this clonotype. The chain recombines TRBV5-4 with TRBJ1-5; 8 nucleotides align to TRBD1. This CDR3 is 15 amino acids long. V lost 4 bases to trimming and J lost 2 bases; unmatched junction nucleotides: 5. CDR1 and CDR2 from the germline V gene are SGHNT and YYREEE (reference sequence). The CDR3 protein is CASSDGQGGNQPQHF. The CDR3 DNA follows: TGTGCCAGCAGCGACGGACAGGGCGGCAATCAGCCCCAGCATTTT.

The chain uses TRBV6-6 and TRBJ2-3, with 10 bases identical to TRBD1. The germline V gene encodes CDR1 MNHNY and CDR2 SVGAGI (reference sequence). Trimming cost V 4 bases and J 5 bases; bases outside gene matches: 0. The CDR3 spans 13 residues. As DNA, the CDR3 is TGTGCCAGCAGTTGGACAGGGGGAGATACGCAGTATTTT. Translating it yields CASSWTGGDTQYF.

This clonotype qualifies as medium-sized. The CDR3: CASSFRGPTDTQYF. The CDR3 DNA follows: TGTGCCAGCAGCTTTAGAGGGCCCACAGATACGCAGTATTTT. V gene TRBV11-1 combines with J gene TRBJ2-3; D is possibly TRBD2 (5 bases). Per germline, CDR1 SGHAT and CDR2 FQDESV (reference sequence). Trimming shortened V by 3 bases and J by 2 bases, and 9 bases separated the two germline ends. The length of the CDR3 is 14 residues.

By proportion, this clonotype is medium-sized. The chain joins TRBV19 to TRBJ2-1; 7 bases agree with TRBD2. Trimming cost V 5 bases and J 9 bases; bases outside gene matches: 4. The CDR3 runs to 12 residues. CDR1 and CDR2 from the germline V gene are LNHDA and SQIVND (reference sequence). Here the CDR3 reads CASSGWTSEQFF. In DNA form, the CDR3 reads TGTGCCAGTAGTGGATGGACTAGTGAGCAGTTCTTC.

The V gene is TRBV2, the J gene TRBJ1-1; 8 nucleotides match TRBD1. The germline CDR1 and CDR2 sequences are SNHLY and FYNNEI. The ends lost 5 bases at V and 5 bases at J; junction bases unmatched: 7. CDR3 length: 14 amino acids. CDR3 protein: CASSPTGGWTEAFF. The CDR3 nucleotides read TGTGCCAGCAGTCCCACAGGGGGTTGGACTGAAGCTTTCTTT.

The chain uses TRBV19 and TRBJ1-4; D unresolved. Germline CDR1 LNHDA, CDR2 SQIVND (reference sequence). V was pared by 1 base and J by 8 bases, with 8 bases between. The CDR3 is 13 amino acids. DNA for the CDR3: TGTGCCAGTAGTATAGGTTGGAAGGAAAAACTGTTTTTT. Residues: CASSIGWKEKLFF.

This clonotype has a single count. The DNA for the CDR3 is TGTGCTACCCAACGGCAGCGCGGATATGGAAACACCATATATTTT. Amino acid sequence: CATQRQRGYGNTIYF. This chain joins TRBV2 and TRBJ1-3; the D is unclear. The CDR3 contains 15 residues. In germline, CDR1 is SNHLY, CDR2 FYNNEI.

In its sample, this clonotype was seen once. The chain links TRBV7-9 to TRBJ2-1, with 9 bases aligning to TRBD1. Unmatched junction bases numbered 0, after V lost 0 bases and J lost 6 bases. CDR1 SEHNR and CDR2 FQNEAQ come from the germline V gene (reference sequence). This CDR3 comprises 14 residues. CDR3 coding DNA: TGTGCCAGCAGCTTAGCGGACAGGGGCAATGAGCAGTTCTTC. Protein sequence: CASSLADRGNEQFF.

The chain links TRBV20-1 to TRBJ2-7; D possibly uses TRBD1 or TRBD2 (5 bases each). The CDR3 has 16 residues. V shed 0 bases and J shed 0 bases, with 15 bases lying between them. Germline V gene data show CDR1 as DFQATT and CDR2 as SNEGSKA (reference sequence). CDR3 coding DNA: TGCAGTGCTAGAGACGACTTACGGGGCCGCTCCTACGAGCAGTACTTC. Translation: CSARDDLRGRSYEQYF.

The chain joins TRBV5-6 to TRBJ2-7; D perhaps matches TRBD2 (7 bases). Germline values: CDR1 SGHDT, CDR2 YYEEEE. CDR3 length equals 13 residues. Between the trimmed V and J ends, which lost 0 bases and 9 bases, there was a span of 13 bases. The CDR3 DNA reads TGTGCCAGCAGCTTGGCCCCGGGGGGCGTGCAGTACTTC. This sequence encodes CASSLAPGGVQYF. The entire variable domain, with the rest obtained from reference TRBV5-6 and TRBJ2-7, is as follows: DAGVTQSPTHLIKTRGQQVTLRCSPKSGHDTVSWYQQALGQGPQFIFQYYEEEERQRGNFPDRFSGHQFPNYSSELNVNALLLGDSALYLCASSLAPGGVQYFGPGTRLTVT.

This clonotype was observed many times. The chain is built from TRBV10-3 and TRBJ2-3; D possibly corresponds to TRBD1 (5 bases). Germline loops: CDR1 ENHRY, CDR2 SYGVKD. V was trimmed by 4 bases and J by 5 bases, leaving 13 bases between them. This CDR3 contains 14 residues. CDR3 sequence (DNA): TGTGCCATCAGTGCAGAGACAGTCGGAGATACGCAGTATTTT. This gives the protein CAISAETVGDTQYF.

J is TRBJ2-2 and V is TRBV24-1, with TRBD2 matching 14 bases. The CDR3 is 15 amino acids. V trimming: 7 bases; J trimming: 5 bases; junction bases outside the gene matches: 2. From germline, CDR1 is KGHDR and CDR2 SFDVKD. The DNA of the CDR3 is TGTGCCACCAGAGGGACTAGCGGGAGTACCGGGGAGCTGTTTTTT. Translation gives CATRGTSGSTGELFF.

This clonotype was observed many times. The chain employs TRBV7-2 and TRBJ2-7; TRBD2 matches at 7 bases. This CDR3 spans 14 amino acids. Trimming at V came to 5 bases and at J to 0 bases, leaving 4 bases not matched to a gene. Germline values: CDR1 SGHTA, CDR2 FQGNSA. CDR3: CASSRERDSYEQYF. CDR3 DNA: TGTGCCAGCAGCCGGGAGCGGGACTCCTACGAGCAGTACTTC.

This sequence joins TRBV10-1 and TRBJ2-1; 9 bases are shared with TRBD2. CDR3 length: 15 amino acids. In germline, CDR1 is WNHNN, CDR2 SYGVQD (reference sequence). V was pared by 3 bases and J by 6 bases, with 6 bases of the junction left unmatched. CDR3 bases: TGCGCCAGCAGTGAATCTAGCGGGATAGGCAATGAGCAGTTCTTC. Translation: CASSESSGIGNEQFF.

This clonotype has a count of ten or more. One base away lies a much larger clone, so this may be a sequencing read error. This chain connects TRBV5-8 to TRBJ2-7; 9 positions match TRBD1. V was clipped by 4 bases and J by 2 bases; unmatched bases: 7. CDR1 SGHTS and CDR2 YDEGEE come from the germline V gene. The CDR3 consists of 15 residues. CDR3 nucleotides: TGTGCCAGCAGCAGCAGGACAGGGGACGCCTACGAGCAGTACTTC. This codes for CASSSRTGDAYEQYF.